The 5 T cell receptor beta chains reported below all come from one sample, sequenced in a study of T cell changes during pregnancy in multiple sclerosis. Sequenced by immunoSEQ multiplex PCR; TCRdb stores in-frame clones only, minus some. The sample yields approximately 50,000 clones, 92% seen once. The material was CD4+ T cells from peripheral blood mononuclear cells, obtained after pregnancy. These receptors all stem from a female donor in good health, enrolled as a control in a pregnancy study.

The chain is built from TRBV7-6 and TRBJ2-7; 7 positions agree with TRBD1. Germline V gene sequence: CDR1 SGHVS, CDR2 FNYEAQ. There are 13 residues in the CDR3. V was clipped by 5 bases and J by 3 bases; unmatched bases: 4. In nucleotides, the CDR3 is TGTGCCAGCAGCCACGGGACAGACTACGAGCAGTACTTC. Protein product: CASSHGTDYEQYF.

V and J are TRBV6-1 and TRBJ1-2, with 8 bases identical to TRBD1. This CDR3 has 17 amino acids. The V and J ends lost 1 base and 6 bases, in that order; junction bases with no gene match: 13. CDR1 is MNHNS, CDR2 SASEGT, per germline. CDR3 in amino acids: CASSEGQGASSSNGYTF. CDR3 DNA: TGTGCCAGCAGTGAAGGGCAGGGGGCTTCTTCGAGTAATGGCTACACCTTC.

V usage is TRBV6-5 and J usage is TRBJ2-3, with D uncertain. The CDR3 runs to 15 residues. The V gene lost 2 bases and the J gene lost 5 bases, with 14 bases spanning the gap. Germline CDR1 reads MNHEY; CDR2 reads SVGAGI. Here the CDR3 reads CASSYDLPRGDTQYF. In nucleotides, the CDR3 is TGTGCCAGCAGTTACGATCTCCCGCGAGGAGATACGCAGTATTTT.

V is TRBV5-4 and J is TRBJ1-1; 8 bases are shared with TRBD1. The V and J ends lost 4 bases and 3 bases, in that order; junction bases with no gene match: 5. Germline CDR1 SGHNT, CDR2 YYREEE (reference sequence). The CDR3 is 14 residues long. In nucleotides, the CDR3 is TGTGCCAGCAGCGGGACAGGAAGGGACACTGAAGCTTTCTTT. Its translation: CASSGTGRDTEAFF.

The genes are TRBV18 and TRBJ2-3; TRBD1 agrees at 10 bases. Germline V lookup: CDR1 KGHSH, CDR2 LQKENI. The CDR3 covers 15 residues. V gave up 3 bases and J gave up 2 bases; unmatched junction bases: 2. The CDR3 coding sequence is TGTGCCAGCTCACCTGGACAGGGGGTCACAGATACGCAGTATTTT. As protein: CASSPGQGVTDTQYF. Filled out from reference TRBV18 and TRBJ2-3, the complete variable domain reads NAGVMQNPRHLVRRRGQEARLRCSPMKGHSHVYWYRQLPEEGLKFMVYLQKENIIDESGMPKERFSAEFPKEGPSILRIQQVVRGDSAAYFCASSPGQGVTDTQYFGPGTRLTVL.